One T cell receptor (beta chain) is described in this entry. Germline CDR1 MNHEY, CDR2 SMNVEV (reference sequence). There are 14 residues in the CDR3. Using immunoSEQ multiplex PCR, the repertoire was profiled, and TCRdb retains in-frame clones only, with some absent. The table lists about 220,000 clones, 80% to 85% of them singletons. These data originate in a study of blood T cell repertoires in COVID-19. The origin of this receptor is a woman aged 55-69 years who had recovered from COVID-19. Sequencing input: peripheral blood. This chain joins TRBV27 and TRBJ2-3; a possible D gene is TRBD1 (5 bases). The CDR3 protein is CQAGQVGFTDTQYF. CDR3 in DNA: TGTCAGGCAGGGCAAGTAGGATTTACAGATACGCAGTATTTT.